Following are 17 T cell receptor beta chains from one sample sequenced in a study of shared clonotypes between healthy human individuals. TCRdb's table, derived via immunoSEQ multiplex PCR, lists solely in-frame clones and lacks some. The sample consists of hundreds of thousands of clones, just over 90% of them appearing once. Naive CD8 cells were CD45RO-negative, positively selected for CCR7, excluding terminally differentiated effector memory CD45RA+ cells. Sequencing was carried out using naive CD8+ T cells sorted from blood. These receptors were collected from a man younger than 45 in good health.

CDR3 nucleotide sequence: TGTGCCACCAGCAGAGAGTTGGGGCCCTCCGAGGGAAAACTGTTTTTT. Its translation: CATSRELGPSEGKLFF. This sequence joins TRBV15 and TRBJ1-4; a possible D gene is TRBD1 (5 bases). The germline gives CDR1 LNHNV, CDR2 YYDKDF (reference sequence). Trimming pared 0 bases from V and 10 bases from J, leaving 18 bases between. This CDR3 comprises 16 residues.

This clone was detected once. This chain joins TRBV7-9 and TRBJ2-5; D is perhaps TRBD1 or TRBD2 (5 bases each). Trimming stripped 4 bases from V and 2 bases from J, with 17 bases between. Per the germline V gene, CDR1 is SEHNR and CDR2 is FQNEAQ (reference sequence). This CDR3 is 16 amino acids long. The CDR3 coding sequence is TGTGCCAGCAGCTCTGGGGGTTGGGCAGAACAAGAGACCCAGTACTTC. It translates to CASSSGGWAEQETQYF.

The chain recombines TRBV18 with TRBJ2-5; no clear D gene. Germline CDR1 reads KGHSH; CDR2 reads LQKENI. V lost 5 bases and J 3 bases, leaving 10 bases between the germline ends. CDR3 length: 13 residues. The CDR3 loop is CASSAVAEETQYF. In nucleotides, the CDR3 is TGTGCCAGCTCAGCGGTAGCAGAAGAGACCCAGTACTTC.

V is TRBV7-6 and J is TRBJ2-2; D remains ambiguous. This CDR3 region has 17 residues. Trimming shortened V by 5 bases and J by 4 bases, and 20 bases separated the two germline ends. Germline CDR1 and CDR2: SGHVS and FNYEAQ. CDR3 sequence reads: CASSLRVRAGSTGELFF. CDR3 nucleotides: TGTGCCAGCAGCCTTAGGGTCCGGGCAGGTTCCACCGGGGAGCTGTTTTTT.

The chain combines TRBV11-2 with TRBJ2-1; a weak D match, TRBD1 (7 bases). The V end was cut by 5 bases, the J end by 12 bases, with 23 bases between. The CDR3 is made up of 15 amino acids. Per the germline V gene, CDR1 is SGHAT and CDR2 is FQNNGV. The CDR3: CASSPGGFFTKGQFF. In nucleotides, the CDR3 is TGTGCCAGCAGCCCAGGGGGGTTTTTTACTAAGGGGCAGTTCTTC.

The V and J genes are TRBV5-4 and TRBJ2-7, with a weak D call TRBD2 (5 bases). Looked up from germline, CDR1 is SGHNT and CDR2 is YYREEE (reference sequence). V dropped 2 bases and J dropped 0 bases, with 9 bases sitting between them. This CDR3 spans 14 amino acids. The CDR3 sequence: CASSLSGASYEQYF. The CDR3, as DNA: TGTGCCAGCAGCTTAAGCGGCGCCTCCTACGAGCAGTACTTC.

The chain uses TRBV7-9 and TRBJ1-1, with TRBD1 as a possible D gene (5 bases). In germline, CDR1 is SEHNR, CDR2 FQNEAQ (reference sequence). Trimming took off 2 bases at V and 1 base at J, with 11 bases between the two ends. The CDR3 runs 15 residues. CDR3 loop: CASSLWQGTNTEAFF. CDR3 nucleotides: TGTGCCAGCAGCTTATGGCAGGGTACGAACACTGAAGCTTTCTTT.

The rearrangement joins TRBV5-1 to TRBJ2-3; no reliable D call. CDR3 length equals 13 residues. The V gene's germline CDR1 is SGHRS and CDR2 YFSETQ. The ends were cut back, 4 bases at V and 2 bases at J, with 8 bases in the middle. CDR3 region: CASSLRLTDTQYF. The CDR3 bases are TGCGCCAGCAGCCTAAGGCTCACAGATACGCAGTATTTT.

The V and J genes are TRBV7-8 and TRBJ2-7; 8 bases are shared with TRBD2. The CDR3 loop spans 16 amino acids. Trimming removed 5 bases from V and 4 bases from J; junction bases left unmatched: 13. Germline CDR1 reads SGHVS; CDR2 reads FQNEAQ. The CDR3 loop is CASSRPIREGGYEQYF. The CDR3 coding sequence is TGTGCCAGCAGCCGTCCTATCCGGGAGGGGGGGTACGAGCAGTACTTC.

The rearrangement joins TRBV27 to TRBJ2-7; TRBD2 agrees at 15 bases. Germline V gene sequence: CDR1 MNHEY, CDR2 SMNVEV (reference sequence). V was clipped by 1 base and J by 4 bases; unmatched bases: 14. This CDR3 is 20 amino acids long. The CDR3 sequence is CASSLFAGPGLAGGVYEQYF. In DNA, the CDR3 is TGTGCCAGCAGTTTATTTGCAGGACCCGGACTAGCGGGAGGGGTATACGAGCAGTACTTC.

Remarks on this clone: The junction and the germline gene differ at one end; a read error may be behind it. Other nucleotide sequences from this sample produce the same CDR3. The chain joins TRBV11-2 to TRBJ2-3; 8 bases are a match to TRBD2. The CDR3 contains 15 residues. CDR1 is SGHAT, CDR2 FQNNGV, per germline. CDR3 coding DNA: TGTGCCAGCAGCTTAGCGGGAGGGAGCACGGATACGCAGTATTTT. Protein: CASSLAGGSTDTQYF.

The CDR3 protein is CASSRDSEHEKLFF. For the CDR3, the DNA is TGCGCCAGCAGTAGGGACAGTGAACATGAAAAACTGTTTTTT. The J gene is TRBJ1-4, the V gene TRBV23-1, with 7 nucleotides matching TRBD1. TRBV23-1 has ORF status, its function being uncertain. Unmatched junction bases numbered 6, after V lost 5 bases and J lost 6 bases. CDR3 length equals 14 residues.

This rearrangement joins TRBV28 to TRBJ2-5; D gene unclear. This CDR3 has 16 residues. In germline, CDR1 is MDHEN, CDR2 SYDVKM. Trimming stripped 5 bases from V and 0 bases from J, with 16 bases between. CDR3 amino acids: CASSPPPLANQETQYF. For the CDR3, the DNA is TGTGCCAGCAGTCCCCCTCCTTTAGCTAACCAAGAGACCCAGTACTTC.

CDR3: CASSSSLAGVTGELFF. CDR3 sequence (DNA): TGTGCCAGCAGCTCCTCTCTAGCGGGAGTCACCGGGGAGCTGTTTTTT. The V gene is TRBV11-3, the J gene TRBJ2-2; 10 bases line up with TRBD2. Germline loops: CDR1 SGHNT, CDR2 YENEEA. Losses at the gene ends were 4 bases for V and 4 bases for J; bases not matched to a gene: 6. The CDR3 consists of 16 residues.

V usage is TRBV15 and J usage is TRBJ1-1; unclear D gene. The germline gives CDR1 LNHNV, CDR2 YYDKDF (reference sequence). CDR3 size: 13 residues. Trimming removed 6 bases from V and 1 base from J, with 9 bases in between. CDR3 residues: CATRDGRNTEAFF. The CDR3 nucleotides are TGTGCCACCAGGGACGGGAGGAACACTGAAGCTTTCTTT. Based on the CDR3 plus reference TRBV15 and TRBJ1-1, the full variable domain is DAMVIQNPRYQVTQFGKPVTLSCSQTLNHNVMYWYQQKSSQAPKLLFHYYDKDFNNEADTPDNFQSRRPNTSFCFLDIRSPGLGDTAMYLCATRDGRNTEAFFGQGTRLTVV.

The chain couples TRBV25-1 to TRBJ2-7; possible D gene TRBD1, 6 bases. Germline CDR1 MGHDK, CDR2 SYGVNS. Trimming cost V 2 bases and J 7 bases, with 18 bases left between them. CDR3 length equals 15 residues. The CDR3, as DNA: TGTGCCAGCAGTGAAGGCAGGGGTCGTAATAGGGAGCAGTACTTC. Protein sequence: CASSEGRGRNREQYF.

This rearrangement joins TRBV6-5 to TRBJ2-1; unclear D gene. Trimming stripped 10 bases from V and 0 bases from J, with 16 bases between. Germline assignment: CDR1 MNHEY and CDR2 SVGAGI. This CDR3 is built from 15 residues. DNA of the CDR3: TGTGCCACTCAACTAAGGCCTAGCTCCTACAATGAGCAGTTCTTC. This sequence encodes CATQLRPSSYNEQFF.